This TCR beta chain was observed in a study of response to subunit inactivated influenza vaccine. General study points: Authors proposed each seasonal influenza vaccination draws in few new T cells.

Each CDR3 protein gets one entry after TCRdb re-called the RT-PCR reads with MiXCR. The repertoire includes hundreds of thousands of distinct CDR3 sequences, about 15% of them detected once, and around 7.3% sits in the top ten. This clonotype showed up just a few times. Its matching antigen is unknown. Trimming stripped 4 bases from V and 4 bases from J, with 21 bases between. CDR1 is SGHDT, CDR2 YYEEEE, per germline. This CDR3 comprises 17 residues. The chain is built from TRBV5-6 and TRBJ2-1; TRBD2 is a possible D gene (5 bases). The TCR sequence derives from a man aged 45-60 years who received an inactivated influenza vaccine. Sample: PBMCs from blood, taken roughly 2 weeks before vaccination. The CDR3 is CASSQPLRALQYNEQFF. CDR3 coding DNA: TGTGCCAGCAGCCAACCCTTGCGGGCACTTCAATACAATGAGCAGTTCTTC.